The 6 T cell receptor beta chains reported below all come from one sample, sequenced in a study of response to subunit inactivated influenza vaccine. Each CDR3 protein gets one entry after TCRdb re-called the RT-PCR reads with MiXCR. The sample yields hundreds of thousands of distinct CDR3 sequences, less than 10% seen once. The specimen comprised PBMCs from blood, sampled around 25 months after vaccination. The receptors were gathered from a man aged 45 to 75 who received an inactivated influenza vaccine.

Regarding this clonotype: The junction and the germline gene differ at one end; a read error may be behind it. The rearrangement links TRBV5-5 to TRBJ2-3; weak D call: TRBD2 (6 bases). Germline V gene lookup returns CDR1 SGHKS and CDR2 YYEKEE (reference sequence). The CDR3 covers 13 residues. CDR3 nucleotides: TGTGCCAGCAGCCCGGGTAGACTAGATGCGCAGTATTTT. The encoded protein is CASSPGRLDAQYF.

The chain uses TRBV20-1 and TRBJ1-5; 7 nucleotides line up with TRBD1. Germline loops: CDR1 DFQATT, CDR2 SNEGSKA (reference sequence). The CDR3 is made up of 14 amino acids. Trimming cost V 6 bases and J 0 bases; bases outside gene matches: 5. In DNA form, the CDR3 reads TGCAGTGCCACGACAGGGAATAGCAATCAGCCCCAGCATTTT. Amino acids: CSATTGNSNQPQHF.

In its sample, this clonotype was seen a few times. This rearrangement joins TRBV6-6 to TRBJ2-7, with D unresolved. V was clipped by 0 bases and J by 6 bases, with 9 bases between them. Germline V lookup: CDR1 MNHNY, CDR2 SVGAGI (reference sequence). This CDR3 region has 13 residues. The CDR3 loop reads CASSYSGRSEQYF. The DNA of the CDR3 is TGTGCCAGCAGTTACTCCGGTCGGAGCGAGCAGTACTTC.

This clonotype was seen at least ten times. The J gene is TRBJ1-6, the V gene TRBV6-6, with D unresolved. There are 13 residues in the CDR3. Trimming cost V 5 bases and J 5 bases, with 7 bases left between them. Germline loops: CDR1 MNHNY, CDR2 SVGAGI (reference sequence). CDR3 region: CASSPRDNSPLHF. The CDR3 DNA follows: TGTGCCAGCAGTCCCCGTGATAATTCACCCCTCCACTTT.

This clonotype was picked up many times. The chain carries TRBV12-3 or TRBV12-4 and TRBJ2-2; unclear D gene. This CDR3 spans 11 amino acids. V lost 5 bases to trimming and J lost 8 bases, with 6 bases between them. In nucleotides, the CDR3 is TGTGCCAGCAGTGAAGTTGGGGAGCTGTTTTTT. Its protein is CASSEVGELFF.

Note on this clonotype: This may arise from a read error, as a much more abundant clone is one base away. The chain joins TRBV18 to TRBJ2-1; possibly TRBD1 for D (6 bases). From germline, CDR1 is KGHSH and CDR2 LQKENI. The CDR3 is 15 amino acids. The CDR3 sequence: CASSPSTGPYNGQFF. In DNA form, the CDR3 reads TGTGCCAGCTCACCTTCGACAGGACCCTACAATGGGCAGTTCTTC. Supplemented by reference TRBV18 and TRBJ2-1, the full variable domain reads NAGVMQNPRHLVRRRGQEARLRCSPMKGHSHVYWYRQLPEEGLKFMVYLQKENIIDESGMPKERFSAEFPKEGPSILRIQQVVRGDSAAYFCASSPSTGPYNGQFFGPGTRLTVL.